These 12 T cell receptor beta chains share one sample of origin, sequenced in a study of cytomegalovirus exposure and HLA in healthy donors. Both 60 Vbeta primers and 13 Jbeta primers went into the PCR. This table comes from immunoSEQ multiplex PCR, and its TCRdb copy is limited to in-frame clones, with some not included. The sample comprises 150,000 to 200,000 clones, under 80% of which are singletons, and about 2.5% rests with the top ten. Sequencing input: PBMCs. The source of these receptors is a human donor in good health.

The CDR3 sequence is CASNEPGGAETQYF. CDR3 sequence (DNA): TGTGCCAGCAACGAACCTGGCGGGGCAGAGACCCAGTACTTC. The J gene is TRBJ2-5, the V gene TRBV6-5; D is perhaps TRBD2 (6 bases). Germline CDR1 reads MNHEY; CDR2 reads SVGAGI. The length of the CDR3 is 14 residues. V gave up 7 bases and J gave up 4 bases, with 16 bases separating them.

The V gene is TRBV4-1, the J gene TRBJ2-6; 9 bases agree with TRBD1. The CDR3 runs 17 residues. After removal of 1 base from V and 0 bases from J, the junction contained 1 base not matched to a gene. Germline V gives CDR1 MGHRA, CDR2 YSYEKL. Written as DNA, the CDR3 is TGCGCCAGCAGCCAAGGACAGGGGGGCTCTGGGGCCAACGTCCTGACTTTC. Translating it yields CASSQGQGGSGANVLTF.

The rearrangement uses TRBV6-5 and TRBJ2-5; 7 bases align to TRBD1. The CDR3 sequence is 15 residues long. Trimming cost V 0 bases and J 5 bases; bases outside gene matches: 6. CDR1 and CDR2 (germline): MNHEY, SVGAGI. The chain's CDR3 is CASSYSTTGLETQYF. The CDR3 region has the DNA TGTGCCAGCAGTTACTCGACGACAGGGTTGGAGACCCAGTACTTC.

The V gene is TRBV30, the J gene TRBJ2-1, with a possible D match to TRBD2 (6 bases). The V and J ends lost 5 bases and 3 bases respectively, with 11 bases between them. The CDR3 is 13 residues long. CDR1 is GTSNPN and CDR2 is SVGIG in the germline V gene (reference sequence). The CDR3 region is CAWERAYYNEQFF. The CDR3 nucleotides read TGTGCCTGGGAGCGGGCTTACTACAATGAGCAGTTCTTC.

The CDR3 DNA reads as TGTGCCTGGAGTGTACCGACTAGCGGGGGGGCCCAGCAGTACTTC. Its translation: CAWSVPTSGGAQQYF. V gene TRBV30 combines with J gene TRBJ2-7; 14 bases align to TRBD2. Germline CDR1 reads GTSNPN; CDR2 reads SVGIG (reference sequence). The CDR3 has 15 amino acids. V shed 0 bases, J shed 8 bases, and the junction held 6 bases outside the gene matches.

This clone was seen a few times. V usage is TRBV2 and J usage is TRBJ1-3; TRBD1 is a possible D gene (5 bases). The CDR3 extends over 14 amino acids. Germline V gives CDR1 SNHLY, CDR2 FYNNEI. Deletions cut 4 bases from V and 1 base from J, with 8 bases between. The chain's CDR3 is CASSVSGSGNTIYF. As DNA, the CDR3 is TGTGCCAGCAGTGTTTCAGGGTCTGGAAACACCATATATTTT.

The rearrangement uses TRBV28 and TRBJ2-1; D possibly corresponds to TRBD1 (5 bases). V lost 5 bases and J 6 bases, leaving 20 bases between the germline ends. Germline values: CDR1 MDHEN, CDR2 SYDVKM. The CDR3 consists of 16 residues. The CDR3 sequence is CASSTIDSVVGNEQFF. The CDR3 DNA follows: TGTGCCAGCAGTACCATAGACAGTGTAGTTGGCAATGAGCAGTTCTTC.

J is TRBJ2-7 and V is TRBV18, with 9 positions matching TRBD2. Germline lookup yields CDR1 KGHSH and CDR2 LQKENI. J was trimmed by 2 bases and V by 1 base; bases with no gene match: 6. This CDR3 spans 16 amino acids. Here the CDR3 reads CASSPRVAGATYEQYF. CDR3 bases: TGTGCCAGCTCACCACGGGTAGCGGGGGCGACCTACGAGCAGTACTTC.

The table lists this clone with a few counts. The rearrangement links TRBV9 to TRBJ1-2, with 7 bases matching TRBD1. Per the germline V gene, CDR1 is SGDLS and CDR2 is YYNGEE. The CDR3 runs 15 residues. With 3 bases clipped from V and 2 bases from J, the junction kept 7 bases outside the gene matches. CDR3 sequence: CASSGGQTINYGYTF. Written as DNA, the CDR3 is TGTGCCAGCAGCGGGGGACAGACAATAAACTATGGCTACACCTTC.

Only a few counts were recorded for this clone. The chain carries TRBV30 and TRBJ1-1; D possibly corresponds to TRBD1 (6 bases). Between the trimmed V and J ends, which lost 1 base and 4 bases, there was a span of 22 bases. The germline V gene has CDR1 GTSNPN and CDR2 SVGIG (reference sequence). The CDR3 is 17 residues long. This chain's CDR3 is CAWSGGLGRGSGTEAFF. CDR3 DNA: TGTGCCTGGAGTGGGGGCTTAGGCAGGGGCTCGGGCACTGAAGCTTTCTTT.

The chain uses TRBV5-6 and TRBJ2-7; the match to TRBD2 covers 9 bases. The V segment lost 0 bases and the J segment 3 bases; nucleotides outside the gene matches: 7. This CDR3 has 16 amino acids. Germline loops: CDR1 SGHDT, CDR2 YYEEEE. This CDR3 reads CASSLGVGTSIYEQYF. The CDR3 bases are TGTGCCAGCAGCTTGGGGGTAGGGACTAGCATCTACGAGCAGTACTTC.

V is TRBV4-1 and J is TRBJ2-5; D is unresolved. Germline values: CDR1 MGHRA, CDR2 YSYEKL. The CDR3 has 15 residues. Deletions cut 5 bases from V and 1 base from J, with 14 bases between. The CDR3 sequence: CASSARLGRQETQYF. In DNA form, the CDR3 reads TGCGCCAGCAGCGCCAGACTTGGCCGCCAAGAGACCCAGTACTTC.